This TCR beta chain originates from a study of shared clonotypes between healthy human individuals. For every subset, genomic DNA was evenly distributed across several immunoSEQ plates. Clones were read by immunoSEQ multiplex PCR, and TCRdb kept only the in-frame ones, dropping some. This table holds 2 million to 2.5 million clones, 85% to 95% found once. This clone was counted between two and nine times. Germline V lookup: CDR1 MDHEN, CDR2 SYDVKM. The V and J ends lost 5 bases and 3 bases respectively, with 10 bases between them. There are 13 residues in the CDR3. Sequencing was performed on naive CD4+ T cells from PBMCs. Stated subset: CD45RA+ positively selected. This chain joins TRBV28 and TRBJ1-1; TRBD1 is a possible D gene (6 bases). The clonotype comes from a man younger than 30 in good health. Some clones in this sample may be carry-over from other donors' samples. CDR3 sequence (DNA): TGTGCCAGCAGTCCGGGGGCGTACACTGAAGCTTTCTTT. Translation: CASSPGAYTEAFF. The whole variable domain, filled in from reference TRBV28 and TRBJ1-1, reads DVKVTQSSRYLVKRTGEKVFLECVQDMDHENMFWYRQDPGLGLRLIYFSYDVKMKEKGDIPEGYSVSREKKERFSLILESASTNQTSMYLCASSPGAYTEAFFGQGTRLTVV.